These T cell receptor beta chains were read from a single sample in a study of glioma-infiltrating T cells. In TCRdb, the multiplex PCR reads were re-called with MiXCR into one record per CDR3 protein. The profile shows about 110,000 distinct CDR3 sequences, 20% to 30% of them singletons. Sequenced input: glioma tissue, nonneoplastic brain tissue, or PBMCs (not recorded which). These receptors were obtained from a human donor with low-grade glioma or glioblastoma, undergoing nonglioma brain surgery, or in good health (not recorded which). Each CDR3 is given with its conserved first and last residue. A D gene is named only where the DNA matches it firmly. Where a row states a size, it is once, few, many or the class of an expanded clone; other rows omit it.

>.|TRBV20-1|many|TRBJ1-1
CSATPLGTYTEAFF
TGCAGTGCTACACCTTTGGGGACGTACACTGAAGCTTTCTTT
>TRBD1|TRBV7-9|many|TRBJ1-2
CASTSRTGIYGYTF
TGTGCCAGCACCTCCCGGACAGGGATCTATGGCTACACCTTC
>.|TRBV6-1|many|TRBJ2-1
CASSNLYTGNNEQFF
TGTGCCAGCAGTAATCTCTATACAGGTAACAATGAGCAGTTCTTC
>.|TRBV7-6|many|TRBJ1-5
CASASLGGTNQPQHF
TGTGCCAGCGCCTCCTTGGGCGGAACCAATCAGCCCCAGCATTTT
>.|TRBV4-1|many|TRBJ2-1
CASSPPPGYNEQFF
TGCGCCAGCAGCCCCCCCCCTGGCTACAATGAGCAGTTCTTC
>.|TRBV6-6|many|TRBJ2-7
CASSYSSLYHEQYF
TGTGCCAGCAGTTACTCGAGCCTATACCACGAGCAGTACTTC
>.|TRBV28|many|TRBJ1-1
CASSPRDTEAFF
TGTGCCAGCAGTCCCCGGGACACTGAAGCTTTCTTT
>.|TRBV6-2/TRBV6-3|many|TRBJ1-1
CASSQSREGPEAFF
TGTGCCAGCAGCCAAAGCCGGGAAGGTCCTGAAGCTTTCTTT
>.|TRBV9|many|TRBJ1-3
CASSPGQMGATIYF
TGTGCCAGCAGCCCCGGACAGATGGGGGCCACCATATATTTT
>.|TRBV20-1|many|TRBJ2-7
CSLEAYEQYF
TGCAGTCTAGAGGCCTACGAGCAGTACTTC
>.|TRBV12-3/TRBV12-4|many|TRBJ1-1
CASNLDSYTEAFF
TGTGCCAGCAATCTCGACAGCTACACTGAAGCTTTCTTT
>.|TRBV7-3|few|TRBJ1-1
CASSPGSWDTEAFF
TGTGCCAGCAGCCCCGGGAGCTGGGACACTGAAGCTTTCTTT
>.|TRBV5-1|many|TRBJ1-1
CASSLMPGLNTEAFF
TGCGCCAGCAGCTTGATGCCAGGCCTGAACACTGAAGCTTTCTTT
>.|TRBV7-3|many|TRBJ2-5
CASSFNQETQYF
TGTGCCAGCAGCTTTAACCAAGAGACCCAGTACTTC
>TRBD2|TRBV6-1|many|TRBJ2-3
CASSYSGGLTDTQYF
TGTGCCAGCAGTTATAGCGGGGGGCTCACAGATACGCAGTATTTT
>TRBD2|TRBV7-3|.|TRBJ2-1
CASSWTSGGVYNEQFF
TGTGCCAGCAGCTGGACTAGCGGGGGGGTCTACAATGAGCAGTTCTTC
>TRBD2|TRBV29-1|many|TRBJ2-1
CSVEGTSGNVNEQFF
TGCAGCGTTGAAGGGACTAGCGGGAACGTTAATGAGCAGTTCTTC
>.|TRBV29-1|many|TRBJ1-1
CSVVGQLNTEAFF
TGCAGCGTTGTGGGGCAGTTGAACACTGAAGCTTTCTTT
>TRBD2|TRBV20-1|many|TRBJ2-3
CSALGASGRATDTQYF
TGCAGTGCCTTAGGAGCCAGCGGGAGAGCCACAGATACGCAGTATTTT
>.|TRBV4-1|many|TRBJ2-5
CASRSREDAQETQYF
TGCGCCAGCAGATCTAGGGAGGATGCCCAAGAGACCCAGTACTTC
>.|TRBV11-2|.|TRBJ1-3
CASSLNVWRSRNSGNTIYF
TGTGCCAGCAGCTTAAACGTCTGGCGCAGCCGTAACTCTGGAAACACCATATATTTT
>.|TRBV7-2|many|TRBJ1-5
CASSLAQGQPQHF
TGTGCCAGCAGCTTAGCGCAGGGTCAGCCCCAGCATTTT
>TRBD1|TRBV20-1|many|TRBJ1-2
CSARTDRGDYGYTF
TGCAGTGCTAGAACGGACAGGGGGGACTATGGCTACACCTTC
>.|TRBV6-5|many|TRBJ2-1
CASSYDQSEQFF
TGTGCCAGCAGTTACGACCAAAGTGAGCAGTTCTTC
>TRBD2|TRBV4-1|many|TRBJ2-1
CASSPLAGNHNEQFF
TGCGCCAGCAGCCCCTTAGCGGGAAACCACAATGAGCAGTTCTTC
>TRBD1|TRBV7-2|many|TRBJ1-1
CASSARGAYTEAFF
TGTGCCAGCAGCGCCAGGGGGGCTTACACTGAAGCTTTCTTT
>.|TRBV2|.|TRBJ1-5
CASSKDTGSNQPQHF
TGTGCCAGCAGCAAAGACACTGGTAGCAATCAGCCCCAGCATTTT
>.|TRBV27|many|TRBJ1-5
CASSLSWAFSNQPQHF
TGTGCCAGCAGTTTATCTTGGGCCTTCAGCAATCAGCCCCAGCATTTT
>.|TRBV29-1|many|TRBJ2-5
CSVRTDGETQYF
TGCAGCGTGAGAACGGACGGAGAGACCCAGTACTTC
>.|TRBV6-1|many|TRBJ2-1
CASTQGWAREQFF
TGTGCCAGCACCCAAGGGTGGGCTCGGGAGCAGTTCTTC
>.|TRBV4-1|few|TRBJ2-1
CASSALETRYNEQFF
TGCGCCAGCAGCGCTCTAGAGACTCGTTACAATGAGCAGTTCTTC
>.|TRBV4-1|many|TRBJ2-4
CATSREAKNIQYF
TGCGCCACCTCGAGAGAGGCCAAAAACATTCAGTACTTC
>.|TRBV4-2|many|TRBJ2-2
CASRNLRDLPWGTGELFF
TGTGCCAGCAGAAACCTACGGGACCTTCCTTGGGGCACCGGGGAGCTGTTTTTT
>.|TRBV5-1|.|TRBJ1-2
CASSLQTSRHYGYTF
TGCGCCAGCAGCTTACAGACATCAAGGCACTATGGCTACACCTTC
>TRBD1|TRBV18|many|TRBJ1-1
CASSPSGGTEAFF
TGTGCCAGCTCACCTTCAGGGGGAACTGAAGCTTTCTTT
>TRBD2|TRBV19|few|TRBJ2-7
CASNSGTSGPLEQYF
TGTGCCAGTAATTCCGGGACTAGCGGGCCCCTGGAGCAGTACTTC
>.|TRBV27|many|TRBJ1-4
CASSLRPAFNEKLFF
TGTGCCAGCAGTTTACGGCCAGCCTTTAATGAAAAACTGTTTTTT
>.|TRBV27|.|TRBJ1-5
CASRREGGNQHQHF
TGTGCCAGCAGAAGGGAAGGGGGGAATCAGCACCAGCATTTT
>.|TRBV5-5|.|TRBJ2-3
CASSRQDITDTQYF
TGTGCCAGCAGCCGACAGGACATCACAGATACGCAGTATTTT
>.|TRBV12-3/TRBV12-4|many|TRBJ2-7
CASSLLGYEQYF
TGTGCCAGCAGTTTACTGGGGTACGAGCAGTACTTC
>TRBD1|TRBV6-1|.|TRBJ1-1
CASSDSRTGRAGAFF
TGTGCCAGCAGTGACTCTCGGACAGGGCGGGCTGGAGCTTTCTTT
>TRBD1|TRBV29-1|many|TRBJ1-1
CSAYKPDRGLNTEAFF
TGCAGCGCCTACAAGCCCGACAGGGGCTTGAACACTGAAGCTTTCTTT
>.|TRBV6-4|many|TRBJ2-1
CASSEAGHSYNEQFF
TGTGCCAGCAGTGAAGCGGGCCACTCCTACAATGAGCAGTTCTTC
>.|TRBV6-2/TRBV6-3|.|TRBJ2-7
CASGVYEQYF
TGTGCCAGCGGGGTCTACGAGCAGTACTTC
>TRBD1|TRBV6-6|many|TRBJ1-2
CASSYSKGAGYGYTF
TGTGCCAGCAGTTACTCGAAGGGGGCAGGCTATGGCTACACCTTC
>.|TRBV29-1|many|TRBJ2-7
CSVGGGGTLRNLYEQYF
TGCAGCGTTGGGGGGGGAGGGACACTCAGGAACTTATACGAGCAGTACTTC
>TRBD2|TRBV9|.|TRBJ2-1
CANSFLSGDEQFF
TGTGCCAACAGCTTCCTTAGCGGGGATGAGCAGTTCTTC